A single sample is the source of the 3 T cell receptor beta chains below, sequenced in a study of OX40 agonist ivuxolimab in advanced cancers. Method: immunoSEQ multiplex PCR; TCRdb's copy keeps in-frame clones and lacks some. The sample shows approximately 70,000 clones, 80% to 95% of them seen only once. Material: CD4+ or CD8+ T cells sorted from blood, obtained in a trial of the OX40 agonist ivuxolimab. All receptors derive from an adult with an advanced solid tumor such as melanoma, head and neck, liver or kidney cancer.

This sequence joins TRBV2 and TRBJ2-3; the match to TRBD2 covers 8 bases. After removal of 7 bases from V and 4 bases from J, the junction contained 7 bases not matched to a gene. Germline V lookup: CDR1 SNHLY, CDR2 FYNNEI. The CDR3 is 14 amino acids. The CDR3 DNA is TGTGCCAGCATGAGCGGGGGCCCACCAGATACGCAGTATTTT. Protein sequence: CASMSGGPPDTQYF.

The genes are TRBV19 and TRBJ1-2; D is ambiguous. V lost 11 bases to trimming and J lost 4 bases, with 8 bases between them. Germline V gene sequence: CDR1 LNHDA, CDR2 SQIVND (reference sequence). The CDR3 spans 10 residues. The CDR3 here is CARHSYGYTF. The CDR3 DNA is TGTGCCCGCCACAGCTATGGCTACACCTTC. The complete variable domain, with remaining parts taken from reference TRBV19 and TRBJ1-2, reads DGGITQSPKYLFRKEGQNVTLSCEQNLNHDAMYWYRQDPGQGLRLIYYSQIVNDFQKGDIAEGYSVSREKKESFPLTVTSAQKNPTAFYLCARHSYGYTFGSGTRLTVV.

The chain carries TRBV27 and TRBJ2-3; 7 nucleotides align to TRBD1. Germline CDR1 is MNHEY and CDR2 is SMNVEV (reference sequence). V lost 3 bases to trimming and J lost 3 bases; unmatched junction nucleotides: 6. The CDR3 runs to 15 residues. CDR3: CASSFRDSTTDTQYF. Here the CDR3 DNA reads TGTGCCAGCAGTTTCCGGGACAGTACAACAGATACGCAGTATTTT.